This T cell receptor beta chain derives from a study of regulatory T cells in long-lasting Graves disease. Investigators prepared the TCR beta libraries by applying iRepertoire HTBI primers and Arm-PCR of CDR3 regions. From the multiplex PCR reads, TCRdb called clonotypes with MiXCR, one entry per CDR3 protein. The data contain 400,000 to 500,000 distinct CDR3 sequences, around 20% of them singletons. Looked up from germline, CDR1 is SGHTA and CDR2 is FQGTGA. V lost 4 bases and J lost 3, with 6 bases in between. The CDR3 has 13 amino acids. This sample's time point: persistent/refractory GD, antithyroid drugs over 5 years with positive TRAb. PBMCs provided the RNA from which the TCR library was made.

This TCR was sampled from a female donor with Graves disease. J is TRBJ2-2 and V is TRBV7-3, with D uncertain. The sample here was peripheral blood mononuclear cells (PBMCs), taken when the disease was refractory, from a patient treated with antithyroid drugs. CDR3 sequence: CASSSPDTGELFF. CDR3 coding DNA: TGTGCCAGCAGCTCCCCCGACACCGGGGAGCTGTTTTTT.